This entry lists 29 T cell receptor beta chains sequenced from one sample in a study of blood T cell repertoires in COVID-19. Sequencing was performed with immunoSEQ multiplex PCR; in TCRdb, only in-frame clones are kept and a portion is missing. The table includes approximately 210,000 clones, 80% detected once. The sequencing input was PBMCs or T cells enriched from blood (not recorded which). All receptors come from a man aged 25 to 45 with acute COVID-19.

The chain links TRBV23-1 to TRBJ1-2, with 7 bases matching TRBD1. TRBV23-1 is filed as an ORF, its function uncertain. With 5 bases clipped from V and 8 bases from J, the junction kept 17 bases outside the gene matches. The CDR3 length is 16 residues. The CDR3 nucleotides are TGCGCCAGCAGTTACTACGGACAGGCCTGGGGGGAAGGCTACACCTTC. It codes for CASSYYGQAWGEGYTF.

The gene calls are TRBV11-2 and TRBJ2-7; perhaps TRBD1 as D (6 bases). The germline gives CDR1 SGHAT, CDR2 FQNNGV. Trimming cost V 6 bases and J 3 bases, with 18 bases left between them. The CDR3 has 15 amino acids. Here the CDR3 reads CASSHLPTGNYEQYF. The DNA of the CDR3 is TGTGCCAGCAGTCACCTACCTACAGGGAACTACGAGCAGTACTTC.

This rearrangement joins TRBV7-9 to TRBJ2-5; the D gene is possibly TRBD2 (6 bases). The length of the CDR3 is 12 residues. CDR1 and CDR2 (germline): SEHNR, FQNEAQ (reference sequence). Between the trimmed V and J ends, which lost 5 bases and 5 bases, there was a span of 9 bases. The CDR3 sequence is CASSRAGETQYF. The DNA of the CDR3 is TGTGCCAGCAGCCGGGCGGGGGAGACCCAGTACTTC. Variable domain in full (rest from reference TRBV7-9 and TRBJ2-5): DTGVSQNPRHKITKRGQNVTFRCDPISEHNRLYWYRQTLGQGPEFLTYFQNEAQLEKSRLLSDRFSAERPKGSFSTLEIQRTEQGDSAMYLCASSRAGETQYFGPGTRLLVL.

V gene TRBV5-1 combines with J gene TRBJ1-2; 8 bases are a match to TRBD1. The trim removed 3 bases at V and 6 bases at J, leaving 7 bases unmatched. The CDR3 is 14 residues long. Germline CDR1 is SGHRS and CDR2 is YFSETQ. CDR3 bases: TGCGCCAGCAGCTCGACAGGGGTTGAAAATGGCTACACCTTC. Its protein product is CASSSTGVENGYTF. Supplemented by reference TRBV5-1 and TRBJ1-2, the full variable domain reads KAGVTQTPRYLIKTRGQQVTLSCSPISGHRSVSWYQQTPGQGLQFLFEYFSETQRNKGNFPGRFSGRQFSNSRSEMNVSTLELGDSALYLCASSSTGVENGYTFGSGTRLTVV.

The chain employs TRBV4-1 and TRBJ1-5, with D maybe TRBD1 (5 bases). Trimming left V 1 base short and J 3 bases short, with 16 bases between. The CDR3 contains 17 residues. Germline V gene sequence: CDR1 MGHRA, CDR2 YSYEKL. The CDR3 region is CASSQGVSGLNNQPQHF. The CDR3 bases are TGCGCCAGCAGCCAAGGTGTTTCAGGGCTGAACAATCAGCCCCAGCATTTT.

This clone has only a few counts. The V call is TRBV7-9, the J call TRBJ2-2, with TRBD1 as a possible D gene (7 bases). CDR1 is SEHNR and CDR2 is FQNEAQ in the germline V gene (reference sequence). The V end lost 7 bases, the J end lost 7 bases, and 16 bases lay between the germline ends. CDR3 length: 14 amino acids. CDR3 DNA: TGTGCCAGCACCATCGGGACAGCGGGCGGGGAGCTGTTTTTT. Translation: CASTIGTAGGELFF.

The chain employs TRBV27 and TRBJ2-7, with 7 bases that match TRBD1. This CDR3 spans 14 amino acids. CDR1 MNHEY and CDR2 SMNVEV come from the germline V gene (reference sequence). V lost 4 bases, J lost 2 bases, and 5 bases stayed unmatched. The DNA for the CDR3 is TGTGCCAGCAGTTCGACAGGGTACACCTACGAGCAGTACTTC. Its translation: CASSSTGYTYEQYF.

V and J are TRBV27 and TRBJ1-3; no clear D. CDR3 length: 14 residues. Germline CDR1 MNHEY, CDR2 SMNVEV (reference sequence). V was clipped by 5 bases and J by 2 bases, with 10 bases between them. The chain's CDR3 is CASSADYTGNTIYF. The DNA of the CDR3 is TGTGCCAGCAGTGCAGACTACACTGGAAACACCATATATTTT.

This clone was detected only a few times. The CDR3 region has the DNA TGTGCCAGCAGCCGGGGGGGTGATTCACCCCTCCACTTT. Translation: CASSRGGDSPLHF. V gene TRBV3-1 (or the pseudogene TRBV3-2) combines with J gene TRBJ1-6, with D perhaps TRBD1 (5 bases). With 4 bases removed from V and 8 bases from J, the gap between germline ends came to 9 bases. Germline CDR1 is LGHDT and CDR2 is YNNKEL (reference sequence). The CDR3 extends over 13 amino acids.

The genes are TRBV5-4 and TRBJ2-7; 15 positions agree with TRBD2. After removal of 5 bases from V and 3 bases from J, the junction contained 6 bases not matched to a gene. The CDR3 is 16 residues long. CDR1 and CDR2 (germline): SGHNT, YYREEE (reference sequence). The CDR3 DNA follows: TGTGCCAGCAGGCAAGGGGGACTAGCGGGGGGCTACGAGCAGTACTTC. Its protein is CASRQGGLAGGYEQYF.

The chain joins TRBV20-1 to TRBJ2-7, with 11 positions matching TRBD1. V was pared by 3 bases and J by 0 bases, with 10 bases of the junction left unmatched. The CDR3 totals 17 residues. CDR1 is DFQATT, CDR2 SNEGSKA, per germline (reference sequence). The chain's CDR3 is CSASSLRDRGSSYEQYF. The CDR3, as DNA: TGCAGTGCTAGTAGTCTCCGGGACAGGGGGTCCTCCTACGAGCAGTACTTC.

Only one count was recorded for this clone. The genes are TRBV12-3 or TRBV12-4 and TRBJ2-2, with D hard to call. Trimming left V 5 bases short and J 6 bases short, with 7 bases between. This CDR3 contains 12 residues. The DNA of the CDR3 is TGTGCCAGCAGTATTAATGCCGGGGAGCTGTTTTTT. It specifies CASSINAGELFF.

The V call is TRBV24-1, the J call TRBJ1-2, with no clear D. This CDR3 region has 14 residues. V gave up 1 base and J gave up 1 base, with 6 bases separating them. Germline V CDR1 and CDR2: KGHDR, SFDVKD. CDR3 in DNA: TGTGCCACCAGTGATTTCGAGGATAACTATGGCTACACCTTC. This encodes CATSDFEDNYGYTF.

CDR3 DNA sequence: TGTGCCAGCAGCCACCGCTCGACAGGGCTGGAGACCCAGTACTTC. It encodes CASSHRSTGLETQYF. The chain is built from TRBV3-1 (or the pseudogene TRBV3-2) and TRBJ2-5; 7 bases fit TRBD1. V gave up 3 bases and J gave up 5 bases; unmatched junction bases: 9. The CDR3 consists of 15 residues. Germline assignment: CDR1 LGHDT and CDR2 YNNKEL (reference sequence).

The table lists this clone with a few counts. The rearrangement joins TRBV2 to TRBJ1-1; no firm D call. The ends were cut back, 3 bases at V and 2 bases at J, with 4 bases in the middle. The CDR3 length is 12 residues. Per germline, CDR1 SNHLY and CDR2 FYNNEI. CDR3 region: CASSDQNTEAFF. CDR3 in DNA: TGTGCCAGCAGTGACCAAAACACTGAAGCTTTCTTT.

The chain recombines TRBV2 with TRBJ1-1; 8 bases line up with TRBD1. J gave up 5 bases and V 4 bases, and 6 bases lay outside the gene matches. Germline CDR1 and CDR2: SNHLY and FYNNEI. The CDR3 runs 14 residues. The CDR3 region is CASSVDRGRTEAFF. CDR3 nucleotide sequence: TGTGCCAGCAGTGTTGACAGGGGAAGGACTGAAGCTTTCTTT.

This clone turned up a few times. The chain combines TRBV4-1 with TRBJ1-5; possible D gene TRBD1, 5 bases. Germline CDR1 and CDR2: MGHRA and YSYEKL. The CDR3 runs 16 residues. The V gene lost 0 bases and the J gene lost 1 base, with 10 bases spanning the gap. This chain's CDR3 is CASSQEGGASNQPQHF. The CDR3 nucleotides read TGCGCCAGCAGCCAAGAGGGAGGGGCAAGCAATCAGCCCCAGCATTTT.

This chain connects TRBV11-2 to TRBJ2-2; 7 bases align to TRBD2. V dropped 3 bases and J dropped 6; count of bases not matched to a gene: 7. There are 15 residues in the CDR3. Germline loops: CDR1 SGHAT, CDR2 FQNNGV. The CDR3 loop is CASSFRLGGSGELFF. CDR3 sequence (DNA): TGTGCCAGCAGCTTTCGCCTGGGGGGGTCCGGGGAGCTGTTTTTT.

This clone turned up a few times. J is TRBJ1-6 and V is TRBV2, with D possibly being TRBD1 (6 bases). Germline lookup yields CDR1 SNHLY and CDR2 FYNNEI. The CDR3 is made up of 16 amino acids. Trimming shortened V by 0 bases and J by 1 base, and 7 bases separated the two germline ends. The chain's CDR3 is CASSEAGQSYNSPLHF. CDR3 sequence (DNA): TGTGCCAGCAGTGAAGCTGGACAGTCCTATAATTCACCCCTCCACTTT. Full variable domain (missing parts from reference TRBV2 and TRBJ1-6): EPEVTQTPSHQVTQMGQEVILRCVPISNHLYFYWYRQILGQKVEFLVSFYNNEISEKSEIFDDQFSVERPDGSNFTLKIRSTKLEDSAMYFCASSEAGQSYNSPLHFGNGTRLTVT.

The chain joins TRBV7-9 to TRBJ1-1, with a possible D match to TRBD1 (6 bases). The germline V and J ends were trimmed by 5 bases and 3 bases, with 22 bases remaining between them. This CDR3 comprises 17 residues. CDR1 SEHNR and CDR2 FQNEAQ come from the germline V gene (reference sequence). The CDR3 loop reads CASSPMGAPLQDTEAFF. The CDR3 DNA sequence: TGTGCCAGCAGCCCAATGGGGGCGCCTCTTCAGGACACTGAAGCTTTCTTT.

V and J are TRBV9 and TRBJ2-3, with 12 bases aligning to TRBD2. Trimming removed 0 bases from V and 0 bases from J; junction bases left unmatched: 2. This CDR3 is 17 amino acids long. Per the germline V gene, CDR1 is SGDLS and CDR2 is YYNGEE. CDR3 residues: CASSVGLAGASTDTQYF. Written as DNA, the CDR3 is TGTGCCAGCAGCGTAGGACTAGCGGGGGCTAGCACAGATACGCAGTATTTT.

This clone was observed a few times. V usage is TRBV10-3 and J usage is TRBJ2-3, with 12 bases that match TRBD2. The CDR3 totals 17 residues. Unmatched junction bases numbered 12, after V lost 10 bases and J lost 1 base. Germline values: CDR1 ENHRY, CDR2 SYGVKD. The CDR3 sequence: CATSRTSGDGGTDTQYF. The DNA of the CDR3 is TGTGCCACTTCCCGGACTAGCGGGGACGGGGGCACAGATACGCAGTATTTT.

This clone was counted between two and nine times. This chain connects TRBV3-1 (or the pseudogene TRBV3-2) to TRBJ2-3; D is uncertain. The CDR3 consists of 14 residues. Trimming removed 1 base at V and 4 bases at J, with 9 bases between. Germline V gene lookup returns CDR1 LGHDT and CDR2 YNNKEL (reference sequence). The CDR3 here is CASSQVDSADTQYF. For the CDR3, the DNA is TGTGCCAGCAGCCAAGTTGATAGTGCAGATACGCAGTATTTT.

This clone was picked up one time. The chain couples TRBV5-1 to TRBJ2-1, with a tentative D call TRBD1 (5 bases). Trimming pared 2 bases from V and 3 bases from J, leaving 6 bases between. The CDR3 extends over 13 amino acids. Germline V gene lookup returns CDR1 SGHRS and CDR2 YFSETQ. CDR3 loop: CASSFDSYNEQFF. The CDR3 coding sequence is TGCGCCAGCAGCTTTGACAGCTACAATGAGCAGTTCTTC.

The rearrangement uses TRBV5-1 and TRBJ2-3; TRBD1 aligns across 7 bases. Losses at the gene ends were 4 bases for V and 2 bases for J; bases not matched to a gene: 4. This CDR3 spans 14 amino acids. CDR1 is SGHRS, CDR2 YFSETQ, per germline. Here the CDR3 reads CASSPGQPTDTQYF. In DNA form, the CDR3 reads TGCGCCAGCAGCCCGGGACAGCCCACAGATACGCAGTATTTT.

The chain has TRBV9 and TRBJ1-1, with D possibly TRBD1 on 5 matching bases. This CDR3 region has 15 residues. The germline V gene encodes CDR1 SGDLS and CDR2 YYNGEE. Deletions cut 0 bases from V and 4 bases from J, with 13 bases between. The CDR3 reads CASSVARGSGTEAFF. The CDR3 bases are TGTGCCAGCAGCGTAGCAAGGGGCTCGGGCACTGAAGCTTTCTTT. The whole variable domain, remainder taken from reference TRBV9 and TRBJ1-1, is DSGVTQTPKHLITATGQRVTLRCSPRSGDLSVYWYQQSLDQGLQFLIQYYNGEERAKGNILERFSAQQFPDLHSELNLSSLELGDSALYFCASSVARGSGTEAFFGQGTRLTVV.

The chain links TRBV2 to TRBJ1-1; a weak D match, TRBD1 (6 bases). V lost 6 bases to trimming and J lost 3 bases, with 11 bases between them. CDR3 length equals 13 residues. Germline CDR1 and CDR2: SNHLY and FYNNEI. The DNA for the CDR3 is TGTGCCAGCAGCATAGGGGGATACACTGAAGCTTTCTTT. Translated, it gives CASSIGGYTEAFF.

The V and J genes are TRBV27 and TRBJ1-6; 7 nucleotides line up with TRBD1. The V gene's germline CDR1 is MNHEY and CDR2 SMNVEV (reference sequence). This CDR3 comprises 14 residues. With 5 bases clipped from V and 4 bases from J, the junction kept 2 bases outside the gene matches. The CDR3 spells CASSDRAYNSPLHF. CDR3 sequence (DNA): TGTGCCAGCAGTGACAGGGCTTATAATTCACCCCTCCACTTT.

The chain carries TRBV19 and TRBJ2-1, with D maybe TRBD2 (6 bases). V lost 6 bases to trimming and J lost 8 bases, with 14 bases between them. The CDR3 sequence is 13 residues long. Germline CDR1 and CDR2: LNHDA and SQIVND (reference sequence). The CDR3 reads CASSRLDKDEQFF. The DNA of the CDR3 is TGTGCCAGTAGCCGACTAGATAAGGATGAGCAGTTCTTC.